This T cell receptor beta chain comes out of a study of circulating and synovial CD4+ cells in juvenile arthritis (dated by TCRdb to the mid-2010s). Study-wide context: Within each patient, the TCRbeta CDR3 repertoires of synovial CD4 T cells, bulk blood CD4 T cells and circulating HLA-DR+ CD4 T cells were compared. The goal of the repertoire sequencing was to confirm that synovial clonotypes were enriched in a circulating synovial-like CD4 T cell subset. Results the study describes overall, beyond this receptor: Circulating pathogenic-like lymphocytes were found to cluster with synovial T cells, and a substantially higher fraction of CDR3 sequences was shared with synovium by circulating pathogenic-like lymphocytes than by bulk blood. Compared with bulk blood CD4 repertoires, both the synovial and the circulating pathogenic-like lymphocyte repertoires were less diverse, and some CPL samples were as oligoclonal as synovium. Overlap with synovium increased with sequencing depth, so measured shared-clonotype fractions likely underestimated the full repertoire overlap. CPL and bulk blood CD4 samples differed in T cell genome counts by at least an order of magnitude, so sample-size effects were addressed. The difference between circulating pathogenic-like lymphocytes and bulk blood T cells was not detected by traditional Vbeta family usage analysis.

As regards this clone: The antigen it binds to is not known. Base qualities were left out, and no much larger clone turns up one base away.

The sequenced samples were obtained from patients with active juvenile idiopathic arthritis. Cells were sorted right after thawing, and dead cells were excluded with Live/Dead Fixable Near-IR Stain. The germline V gene gives CDR1 as SGHTA and CDR2 as FQGTGA. The CDR3 goes from the cysteine to the phenylalanine over 13 residues. Only the CDR3 portion is preserved as DNA: 39 bases, with reading frame beginning at the first base. After removal of 5 bases from V and 9 bases from J, the junction retains 8 bases not matched to a gene. The library relied on the immunoSEQ multiplex PCR assay. An external provider performed TCRbeta CDR3 sequencing as a commercial service. The authors' analysis ran thus. The analyses used productive nucleotide sequences together with amino acid sequences obtained by in silico translation. Diversity was quantified by Renyi entropy over a range of alpha values, with sample size equalised by taking the median of 200 repeated subsamples. Pairwise repertoire distance was calculated as one minus the Chao-modified Jaccard index, correcting for under-sampling, and used for clustering. Frequency-weighted overlap with synovial clonotypes was computed at 200 sample sizes with 200 draws without replacement at each size, and the value at the size of the smaller sample was reported. TCRdb stores this immuneACCESS table with in-frame sequences only. Part of the clones is absent; in the studies checked, under half of the shortfall reflects unresolved V genes, and no reason is known for the rest. V, J and clone size reflect that table, while D and trimming were determined from the DNA. The sample table shows roughly 14,000 clones, and approximately 88% are seen once. The leading ten clones occupy about 3.6% of the sample.

This chain joins TRBV7-3 to TRBJ2-3; TRBD1 lines up with 7 middle nucleotides. The receptor comes from a human patient with juvenile idiopathic arthritis. Some clones in this sample may be carry-over from other donors' samples. Sequencing input: CD4+ T cells from synovial fluid. The CDR3 amino acid sequence is: CASSAGGMQTQYF. The bases are TGTGCCAGCAGCGCAGGGGGAATGCAGACGCAGTATTTT.